A selection of T cell receptor beta chains follows, all from one sample in a study of beta chain features in type 1 diabetes. Assay used: immunoSEQ multiplex PCR; TCRdb lists only in-frame clones, some missing. This table has a few hundred thousand clones, approximately 15% appearing once. Sequenced: naive CD4+ T cells from blood. These receptor sequences come from a man aged 25 to 40 with type 1 diabetes. The CDR3 runs from the conserved cysteine through the conserved F or W. D genes are given only for firm matches. Not all rows give a size; the values are once, few, many and, for expanded clones, a class.

abundance,j_gene,v_gene,d_gene,CDR3nt,CDR3aa
few,TRBJ2-2,TRBV7-9,TRBD1,TGTGCCAGCCACAGAGGGGGCTACGCCGGGGAGCTGTTTTTT,CASHRGGYAGELFF
.,TRBJ1-5,TRBV18,.,TGTGCCAGCTCACCGGGCAGCTCCCGGGGTCAGCCCCAGCATTTT,CASSPGSSRGQPQHF
.,TRBJ2-1,TRBV4-2,.,TGTGCCAGCAGCCAAGAAACCCAGGCCTACAATGAGCAGTTCTTC,CASSQETQAYNEQFF
.,TRBJ2-1,TRBV7-8,.,TGTGCCAGCGGCACTGGCGGGCCTGAGCAGTTCTTC,CASGTGGPEQFF
few,TRBJ2-3,TRBV29-1,TRBD1,TGCAGCGTTAACATAAACAGGGGCCCTACCACAGATACGCAGTATTTT,CSVNINRGPTTDTQYF
few,TRBJ2-5,TRBV29-1,TRBD2,TGCAGCGTTGATCTAGCGGGGGGGCCGGAGACCCAGTACTTC,CSVDLAGGPETQYF
.,TRBJ2-1,TRBV5-1,.,TGCGCCAGCAGCCCCTGGAGGGGCTCCTACAATGAGCAGTTCTTC,CASSPWRGSYNEQFF
few,TRBJ2-3,TRBV5-1,TRBD1,TGCGCCAGCCAATTGGGGACAGGGGGACCGCCGGATACGCAGTATTTT,CASQLGTGGPPDTQYF
.,TRBJ2-2,TRBV15,.,TGTGCCACCAGCAGAGATCACCGGGGAAACACCGGGGAGCTGTTTTTT,CATSRDHRGNTGELFF
.,TRBJ2-3,TRBV5-6,.,TGTGCCAGCAGCTTGCTGAGGCCTAGCACAGATACGCAGTATTTT,CASSLLRPSTDTQYF
.,TRBJ2-2,TRBV7-2,.,TGTGCCAGCAGCTTGGAGGGGCCGACCGGGGAGCTGTTTTTT,CASSLEGPTGELFF
.,TRBJ2-1,TRBV18,TRBD2,TGTGCCAGCTCTCGGGGGATAGCGGGAGTGAATGAGCAGTTCTTC,CASSRGIAGVNEQFF
few,TRBJ1-4,TRBV30,.,TGTGCCTGGGGGGCCCAGGTTGGTGAAAAACTGTTTTTT,CAWGAQVGEKLFF
.,TRBJ2-3,TRBV25-1,.,TGTGCCAGCAGTGTTTGGGGGGGCGGCACAGATACGCAGTATTTT,CASSVWGGGTDTQYF
few,TRBJ2-7,TRBV11-2,.,TGTGCCAGCAGCTTAGAGCCGGGAGCCTACGAGCAGTACTTC,CASSLEPGAYEQYF
.,TRBJ2-3,TRBV5-1,.,TGCGCCAGCAGTCCCAGGAGCGGATACACAGATACGCAGTATTTT,CASSPRSGYTDTQYF
.,TRBJ2-7,TRBV2,.,TGTGCCAGCAGTGGGGGACTCCTTTACGAGCAGTACTTC,CASSGGLLYEQYF